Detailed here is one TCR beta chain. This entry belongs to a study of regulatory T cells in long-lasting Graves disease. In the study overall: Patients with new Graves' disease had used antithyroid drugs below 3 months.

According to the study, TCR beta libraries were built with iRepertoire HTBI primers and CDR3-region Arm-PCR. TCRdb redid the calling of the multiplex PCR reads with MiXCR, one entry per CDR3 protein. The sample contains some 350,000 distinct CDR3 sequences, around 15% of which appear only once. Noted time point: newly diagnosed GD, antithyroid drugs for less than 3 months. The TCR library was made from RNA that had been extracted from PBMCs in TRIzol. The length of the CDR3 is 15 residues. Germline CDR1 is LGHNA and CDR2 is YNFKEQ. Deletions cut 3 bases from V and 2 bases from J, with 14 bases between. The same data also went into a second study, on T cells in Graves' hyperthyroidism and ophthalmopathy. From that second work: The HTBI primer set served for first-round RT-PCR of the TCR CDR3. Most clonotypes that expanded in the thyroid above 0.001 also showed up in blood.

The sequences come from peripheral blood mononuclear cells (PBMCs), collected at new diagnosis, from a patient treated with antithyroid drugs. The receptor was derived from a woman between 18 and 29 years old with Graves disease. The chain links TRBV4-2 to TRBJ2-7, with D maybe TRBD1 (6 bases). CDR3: CASSHDSGAPYEQYF. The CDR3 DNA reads TGTGCCAGCAGCCATGACTCAGGGGCCCCCTACGAGCAGTACTTC.